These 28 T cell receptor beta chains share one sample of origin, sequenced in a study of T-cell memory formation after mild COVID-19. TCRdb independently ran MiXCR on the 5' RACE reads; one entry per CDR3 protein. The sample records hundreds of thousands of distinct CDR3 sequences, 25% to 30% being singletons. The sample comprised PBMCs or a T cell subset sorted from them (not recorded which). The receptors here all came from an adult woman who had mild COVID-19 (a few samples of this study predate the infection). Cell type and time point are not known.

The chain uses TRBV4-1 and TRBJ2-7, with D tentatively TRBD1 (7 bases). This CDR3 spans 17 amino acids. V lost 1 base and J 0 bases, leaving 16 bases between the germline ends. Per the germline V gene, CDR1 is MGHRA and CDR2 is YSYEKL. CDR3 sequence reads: CASSQVGGGSVSYEQYF. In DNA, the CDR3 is TGCGCCAGCAGCCAAGTTGGAGGGGGCTCGGTCTCCTACGAGCAGTACTTC.

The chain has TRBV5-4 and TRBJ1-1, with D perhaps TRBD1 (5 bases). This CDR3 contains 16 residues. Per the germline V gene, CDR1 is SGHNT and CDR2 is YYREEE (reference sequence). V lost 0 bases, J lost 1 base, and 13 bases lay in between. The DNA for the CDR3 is TGTGCCAGCAGCTTGGCCGGATCAGGGCCGAACACTGAAGCTTTCTTT. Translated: CASSLAGSGPNTEAFF. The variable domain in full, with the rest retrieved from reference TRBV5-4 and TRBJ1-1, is ETGVTQSPTHLIKTRGQQVTLRCSSQSGHNTVSWYQQALGQGPQFIFQYYREEENGRGNFPPRFSGLQFPNYSSELNVNALELDDSALYLCASSLAGSGPNTEAFFGQGTRLTVV.

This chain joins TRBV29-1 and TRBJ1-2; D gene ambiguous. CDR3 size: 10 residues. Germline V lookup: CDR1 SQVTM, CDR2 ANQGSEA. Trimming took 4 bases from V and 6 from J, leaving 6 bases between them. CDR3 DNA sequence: TGCAGCGTTGGGACCGATGGCTACACCTTC. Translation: CSVGTDGYTF.

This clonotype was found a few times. CDR3 sequence: CASSPGTPAYEQYF. Written as DNA, the CDR3 is TGTGCCAGCAGCCCCGGGACTCCCGCGTACGAGCAGTACTTC. V and J are TRBV3-1 and TRBJ2-7, with D tentatively TRBD2 (6 bases). The germline V and J ends were trimmed by 4 bases and 4 bases, with 14 bases remaining between them. The CDR3 contains 14 residues. The germline CDR1 and CDR2 sequences are LGHDT and YNNKEL (reference sequence).

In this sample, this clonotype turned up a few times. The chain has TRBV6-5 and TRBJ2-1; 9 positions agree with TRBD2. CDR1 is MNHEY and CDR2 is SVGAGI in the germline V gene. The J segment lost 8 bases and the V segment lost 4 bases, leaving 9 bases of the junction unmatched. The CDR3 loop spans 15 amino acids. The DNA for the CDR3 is TGTGCCAGCAGTTTTGGGGCGGGGGGGCTTGATGAGCAGTTCTTC. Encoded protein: CASSFGAGGLDEQFF.

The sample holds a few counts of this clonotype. CDR3 sequence reads: CSATRTQGVPYEQYF. The CDR3 nucleotides are TGCAGTGCTACACGAACACAGGGGGTACCCTACGAGCAGTACTTC. This chain connects TRBV20-1 to TRBJ2-7; the match to TRBD1 covers 8 bases. There are 15 residues in the CDR3. Germline V lookup: CDR1 DFQATT, CDR2 SNEGSKA (reference sequence). V was pared by 4 bases and J by 2 bases, with 10 bases of the junction left unmatched.

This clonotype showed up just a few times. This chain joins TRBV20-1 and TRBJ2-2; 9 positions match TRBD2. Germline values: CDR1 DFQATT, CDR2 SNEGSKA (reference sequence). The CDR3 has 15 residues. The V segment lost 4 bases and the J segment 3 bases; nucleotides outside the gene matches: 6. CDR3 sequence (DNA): TGCAGTGCTAAGCTTAGCGGGAGTGACACCGGGGAGCTGTTTTTT. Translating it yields CSAKLSGSDTGELFF.

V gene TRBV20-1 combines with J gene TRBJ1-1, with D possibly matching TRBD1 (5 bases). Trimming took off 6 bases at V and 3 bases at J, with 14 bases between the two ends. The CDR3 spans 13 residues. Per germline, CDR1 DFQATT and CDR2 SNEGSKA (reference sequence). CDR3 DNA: TGCAGTGCCGCACGGGGCTGGGACACTGAAGCTTTCTTT. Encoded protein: CSAARGWDTEAFF.

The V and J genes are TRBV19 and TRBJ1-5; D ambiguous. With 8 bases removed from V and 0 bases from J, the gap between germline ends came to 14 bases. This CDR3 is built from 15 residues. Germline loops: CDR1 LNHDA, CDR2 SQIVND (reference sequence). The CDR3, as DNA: TGTGCCAGTCTCCATACATTGGGTAGCAATCAGCCCCAGCATTTT. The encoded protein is CASLHTLGSNQPQHF.

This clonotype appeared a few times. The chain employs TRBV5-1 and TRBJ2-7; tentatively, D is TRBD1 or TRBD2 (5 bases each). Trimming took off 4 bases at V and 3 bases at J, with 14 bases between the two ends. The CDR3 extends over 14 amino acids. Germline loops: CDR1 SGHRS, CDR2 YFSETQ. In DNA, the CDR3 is TGCGCCAGCAGCCAAAGGGACGGCTTCTACGAGCAGTACTTC. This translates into CASSQRDGFYEQYF.

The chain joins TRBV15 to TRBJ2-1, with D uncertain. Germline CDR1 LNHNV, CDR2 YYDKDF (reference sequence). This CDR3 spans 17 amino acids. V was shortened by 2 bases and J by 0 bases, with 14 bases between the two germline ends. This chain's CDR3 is CATSRTLGLNSYNEQFF. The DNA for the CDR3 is TGTGCCACCAGCAGAACCTTGGGCTTAAACTCCTACAATGAGCAGTTCTTC. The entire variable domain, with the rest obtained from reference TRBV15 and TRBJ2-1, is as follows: DAMVIQNPRYQVTQFGKPVTLSCSQTLNHNVMYWYQQKSSQAPKLLFHYYDKDFNNEADTPDNFQSRRPNTSFCFLDIRSPGLGDTAMYLCATSRTLGLNSYNEQFFGPGTRLTVL.

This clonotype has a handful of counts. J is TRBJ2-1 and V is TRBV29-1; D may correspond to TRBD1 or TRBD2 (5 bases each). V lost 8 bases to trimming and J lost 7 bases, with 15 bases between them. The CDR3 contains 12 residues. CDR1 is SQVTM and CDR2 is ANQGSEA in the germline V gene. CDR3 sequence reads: CSFEPGQNEQFF. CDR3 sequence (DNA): TGCAGCTTCGAGCCGGGGCAGAATGAGCAGTTCTTC.

The CDR3 coding sequence is TGTGCCAGCAGTCCCGCCGGAGGGTCGGGAAATGAGCAGTTCTTC. It is translated as CASSPAGGSGNEQFF. This chain links TRBV12-3 or TRBV12-4 with TRBJ2-1; the D gene is possibly TRBD2 (6 bases). This CDR3 spans 15 amino acids. Deletions cut 5 bases from V and 7 bases from J, with 18 bases between.

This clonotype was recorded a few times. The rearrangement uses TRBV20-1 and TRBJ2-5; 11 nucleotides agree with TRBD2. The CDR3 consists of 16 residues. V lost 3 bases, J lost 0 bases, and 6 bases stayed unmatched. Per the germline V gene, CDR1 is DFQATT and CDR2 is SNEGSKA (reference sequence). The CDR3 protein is CSARASGGPNQETQYF. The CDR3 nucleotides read TGCAGTGCTAGGGCTAGCGGGGGGCCCAACCAAGAGACCCAGTACTTC.

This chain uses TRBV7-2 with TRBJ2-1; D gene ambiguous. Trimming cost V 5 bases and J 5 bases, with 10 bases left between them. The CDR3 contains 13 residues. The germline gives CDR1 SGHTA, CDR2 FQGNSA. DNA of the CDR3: TGTGCCAGCAGCCGTGGACGTAACAATGAGCAGTTCTTC. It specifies CASSRGRNNEQFF.

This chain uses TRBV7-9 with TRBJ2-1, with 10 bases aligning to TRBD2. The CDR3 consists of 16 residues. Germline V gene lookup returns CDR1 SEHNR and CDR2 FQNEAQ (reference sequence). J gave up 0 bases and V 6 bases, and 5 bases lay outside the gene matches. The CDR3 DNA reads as TGTGCCAGCAGGTCTAGCGGGGGCACCTCCTACAATGAGCAGTTCTTC. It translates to CASRSSGGTSYNEQFF.

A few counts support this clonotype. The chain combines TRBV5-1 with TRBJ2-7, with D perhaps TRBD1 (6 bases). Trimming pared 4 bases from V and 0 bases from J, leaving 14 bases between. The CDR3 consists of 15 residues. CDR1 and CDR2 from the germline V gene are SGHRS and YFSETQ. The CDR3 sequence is CASSQGQQSSYEQYF. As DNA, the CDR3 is TGCGCCAGCAGCCAAGGACAGCAGAGCTCCTACGAGCAGTACTTC.

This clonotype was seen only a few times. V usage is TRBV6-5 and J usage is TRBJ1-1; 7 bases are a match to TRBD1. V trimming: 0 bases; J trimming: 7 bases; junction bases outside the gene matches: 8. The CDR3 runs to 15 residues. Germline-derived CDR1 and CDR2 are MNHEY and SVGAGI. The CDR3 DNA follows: TGTGCCAGCAGTTACTCGGTATCGAGACAGGGTGAAGCTTTCTTT. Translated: CASSYSVSRQGEAFF.

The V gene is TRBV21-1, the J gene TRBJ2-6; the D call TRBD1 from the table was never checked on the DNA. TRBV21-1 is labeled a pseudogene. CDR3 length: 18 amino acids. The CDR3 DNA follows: TGTGCCAGCAGCAAGGGCCGAGGGGGAATCTCTGGGGCCAACGTCCTGACTTTC. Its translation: CASSKGRGGISGANVLTF.

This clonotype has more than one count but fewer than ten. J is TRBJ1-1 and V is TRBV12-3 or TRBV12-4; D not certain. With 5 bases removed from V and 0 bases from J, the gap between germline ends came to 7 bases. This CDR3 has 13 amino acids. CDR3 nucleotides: TGTGCCAGCAGTCGGGCCTTGAACACTGAAGCTTTCTTT. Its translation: CASSRALNTEAFF.

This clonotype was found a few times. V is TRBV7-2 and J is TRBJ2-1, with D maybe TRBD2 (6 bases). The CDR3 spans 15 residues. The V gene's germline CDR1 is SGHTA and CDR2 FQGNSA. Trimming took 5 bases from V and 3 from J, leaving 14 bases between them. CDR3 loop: CASSPARGIYNEQFF. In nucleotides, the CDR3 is TGTGCCAGCAGCCCTGCTCGCGGGATCTACAATGAGCAGTTCTTC.

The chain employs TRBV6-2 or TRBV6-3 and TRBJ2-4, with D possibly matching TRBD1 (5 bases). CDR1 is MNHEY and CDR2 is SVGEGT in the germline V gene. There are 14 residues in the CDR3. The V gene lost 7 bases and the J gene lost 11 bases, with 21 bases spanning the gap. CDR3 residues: CASKNGGAIAFQYF. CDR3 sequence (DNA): TGTGCCAGCAAGAATGGTGGGGCCATAGCTTTTCAGTACTTC.

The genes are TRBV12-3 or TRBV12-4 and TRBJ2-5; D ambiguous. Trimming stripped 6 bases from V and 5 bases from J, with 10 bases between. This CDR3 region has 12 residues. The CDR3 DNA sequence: TGTGCCAGCAGGTACCTTGGGGAGACCCAGTACTTC. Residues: CASRYLGETQYF.

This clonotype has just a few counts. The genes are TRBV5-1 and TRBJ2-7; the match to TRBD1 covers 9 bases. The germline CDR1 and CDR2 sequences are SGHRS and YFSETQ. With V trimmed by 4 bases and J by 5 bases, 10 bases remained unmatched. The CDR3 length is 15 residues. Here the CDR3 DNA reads TGCGCCAGCAGCCCAGCACAGGGGGCGTCCGACGAGCAGTACTTC. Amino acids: CASSPAQGASDEQYF.

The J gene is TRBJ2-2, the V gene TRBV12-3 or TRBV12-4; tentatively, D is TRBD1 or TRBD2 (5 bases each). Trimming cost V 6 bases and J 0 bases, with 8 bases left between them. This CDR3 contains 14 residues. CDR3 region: CASRGRSNTGELFF. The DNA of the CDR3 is TGTGCCAGCAGGGGACGGTCGAACACCGGGGAGCTGTTTTTT.

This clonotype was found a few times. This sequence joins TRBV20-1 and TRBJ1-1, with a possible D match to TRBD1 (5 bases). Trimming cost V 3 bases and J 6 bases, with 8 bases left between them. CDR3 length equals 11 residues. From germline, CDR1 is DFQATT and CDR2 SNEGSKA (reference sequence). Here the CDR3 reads CSASQGAEAFF. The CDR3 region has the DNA TGCAGTGCTAGTCAGGGCGCTGAAGCTTTCTTT.

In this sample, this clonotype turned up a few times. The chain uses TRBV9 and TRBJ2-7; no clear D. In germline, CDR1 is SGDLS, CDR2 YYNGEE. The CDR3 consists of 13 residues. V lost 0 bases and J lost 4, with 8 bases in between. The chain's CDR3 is CASSVAVGYEQYF. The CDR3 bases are TGTGCCAGCAGCGTAGCCGTCGGGTACGAGCAGTACTTC.

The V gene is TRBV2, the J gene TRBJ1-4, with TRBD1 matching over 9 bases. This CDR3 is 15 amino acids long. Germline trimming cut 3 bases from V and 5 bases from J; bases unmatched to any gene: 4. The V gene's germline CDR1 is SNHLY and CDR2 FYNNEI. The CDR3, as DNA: TGTGCCAGCAGTGAGACAGGGGGTTCAAATGAAAAACTGTTTTTT. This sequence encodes CASSETGGSNEKLFF.